This passage covers 24 T cell receptor beta chains from one sample sequenced in a study of spatial heterogeneity in lung cancer. MiXCR, applied by TCRdb to the 5' RACE reads, yields one record per CDR3 protein. Counted here are more than 80,000 distinct CDR3 sequences, around 12% occurring once; the ten biggest clones make up just over 40%. This sample's time point: sample taken at primary tumor resection. The sample in question was PBMCs, obtained at surgery. The receptor set was obtained from a male donor with early-stage non-small cell lung cancer.

The CDR3 here is CASSSGSGANVLTF. CDR3 in DNA: TGTGCCAGCAGTTCAGGCTCTGGGGCCAACGTCCTGACTTTC. The rearrangement uses TRBV12-3 or TRBV12-4 and TRBJ2-6; no firm D call. There are 14 residues in the CDR3. With 4 bases removed from V and 0 bases from J, the gap between germline ends came to 4 bases.

The chain recombines TRBV2 with TRBJ2-6; 8 positions match TRBD1. Germline V CDR1 and CDR2: SNHLY, FYNNEI. This CDR3 is built from 16 residues. The trim removed 5 bases at V and 8 bases at J, leaving 11 bases unmatched. The CDR3 DNA reads TGTGCCAGCAGTCGGGACAGGTTCATAAGGACCAACGTCCTGACTTTC. Protein sequence: CASSRDRFIRTNVLTF.

The chain combines TRBV30 with TRBJ1-5, with D perhaps TRBD1 (6 bases). CDR3 length equals 13 residues. Germline loops: CDR1 GTSNPN, CDR2 SVGIG (reference sequence). Trimming stripped 0 bases from V and 6 bases from J, with 9 bases between. The CDR3 region is CAWSVGGGQPQHF. CDR3 coding DNA: TGTGCCTGGAGTGTAGGGGGGGGTCAGCCCCAGCATTTT.

This clonotype came up many times. The chain couples TRBV7-9 to TRBJ2-3; the D call may be TRBD1 or TRBD2 (5 bases each). The CDR3 extends over 11 amino acids. V gave up 3 bases and J gave up 13 bases, with 11 bases separating them. CDR1 SEHNR and CDR2 FQNEAQ come from the germline V gene (reference sequence). The CDR3 sequence: CASSFGGLEYF. CDR3 sequence (DNA): TGTGCCAGCAGCTTTGGGGGATTAGAGTATTTT.

The sample holds a few counts of this clonotype. The V call is TRBV27, the J call TRBJ1-2, with 7 bases lining up with TRBD1. CDR3 size: 16 residues. The V gene end was trimmed by 1 base and the J gene end by 2 bases; junction bases not matched to a gene: 7. CDR1 MNHEY and CDR2 SMNVEV come from the germline V gene (reference sequence). CDR3 amino acids: CASSLFAGQPNYGYTF. CDR3 nucleotides: TGTGCCAGCAGTTTATTTGCGGGACAGCCGAACTATGGCTACACCTTC.

This clonotype has only a few counts. The chain is built from TRBV29-1 and TRBJ2-1; TRBD2 agrees at 8 bases. The CDR3 contains 12 residues. Germline V CDR1 and CDR2: SQVTM, ANQGSEA. V was pared by 6 bases and J by 9 bases, with 7 bases of the junction left unmatched. The CDR3 DNA is TGCAGCGTCGGACTAGCCCACGGTGAGCAGTTCTTC. Translated, it gives CSVGLAHGEQFF.

The genes are TRBV28 and TRBJ1-1; a weak D match, TRBD1 (6 bases). Germline CDR1 is MDHEN and CDR2 is SYDVKM. Trimming took off 2 bases at V and 5 bases at J, with 9 bases between the two ends. There are 13 residues in the CDR3. CDR3 loop: CASSLQGWTEAFF. The CDR3 DNA reads as TGTGCCAGCAGTTTACAGGGGTGGACTGAAGCTTTCTTT. The full variable domain, completed using reference TRBV28 and TRBJ1-1, is DVKVTQSSRYLVKRTGEKVFLECVQDMDHENMFWYRQDPGLGLRLIYFSYDVKMKEKGDIPEGYSVSREKKERFSLILESASTNQTSMYLCASSLQGWTEAFFGQGTRLTVV.

V usage is TRBV11-1 and J usage is TRBJ2-1; D could derive from TRBD1 or TRBD2 (5 bases each). The V gene lost 1 base and the J gene lost 9 bases, with 10 bases spanning the gap. The CDR3 covers 13 residues. From germline, CDR1 is SGHAT and CDR2 FQDESV (reference sequence). The CDR3 here is CASSLVGAGEQFF. Here the CDR3 DNA reads TGTGCCAGCAGCTTAGTCGGGGCTGGTGAGCAGTTCTTC.

This clonotype was picked up a small number of times. The chain combines TRBV5-1 with TRBJ2-3, with TRBD1 identical over 9 bases. The CDR3 has 16 residues. Germline trimming cut 4 bases from V and 1 base from J; bases unmatched to any gene: 7. CDR1 is SGHRS, CDR2 YFSETQ, per germline. The CDR3 loop reads CASSLQGAKGTDTQYF. In nucleotides, the CDR3 is TGCGCCAGCAGCCTACAGGGGGCGAAAGGCACAGATACGCAGTATTTT.

This clonotype was counted many times. The chain has TRBV11-2 and TRBJ2-1, with TRBD2 identical over 8 bases. The CDR3 totals 17 residues. V lost 2 bases and J lost 8; bases outside the gene matches: 14. The V gene's germline CDR1 is SGHAT and CDR2 FQNNGV. The CDR3 DNA reads as TGTGCCAGCAGCTTAAGGTTATCGGGACTAGTTATCGATGAGCAGTTCTTC. This gives the protein CASSLRLSGLVIDEQFF.

This clonotype has only a few counts. This chain connects TRBV20-1 to TRBJ2-1; D perhaps matches TRBD2 (6 bases). This CDR3 spans 14 amino acids. Trimming left V 3 bases short and J 6 bases short, with 15 bases between. Germline CDR1 is DFQATT and CDR2 is SNEGSKA (reference sequence). CDR3 protein: CSASFAVGGNEQFF. The CDR3, as DNA: TGCAGTGCTAGTTTCGCGGTGGGGGGCAATGAGCAGTTCTTC.

The chain's CDR3 is CASSPGTEEKLFF. As DNA, the CDR3 is TGTGCCAGCTCACCGGGAACGGAGGAAAAACTGTTTTTT. The rearrangement uses TRBV18 and TRBJ1-4, with D uncertain. The germline V and J ends were trimmed by 3 bases and 8 bases, with 10 bases remaining between them. The CDR3 loop spans 13 amino acids. CDR1 and CDR2 (germline): KGHSH, LQKENI.

The V gene is TRBV11-2, the J gene TRBJ1-5; the D gene is possibly TRBD1 (6 bases). Trimming stripped 6 bases from V and 11 bases from J, with 14 bases between. This CDR3 comprises 12 residues. In germline, CDR1 is SGHAT, CDR2 FQNNGV. The CDR3, as DNA: TGTGCCAGCAGTCCGACAGGCCAGGCCCAGCATTTT. Protein sequence: CASSPTGQAQHF.

The V gene is TRBV6-2 or TRBV6-3, the J gene TRBJ1-5; 9 bases are shared with TRBD1. After removal of 2 bases from V and 2 bases from J, the junction contained 4 bases not matched to a gene. This CDR3 is 16 amino acids long. The V gene's germline CDR1 is MNHEY and CDR2 SVGEGT. The CDR3 region is CASSYRGTGRNQPQHF. CDR3 bases: TGTGCCAGCAGTTACCGCGGGACAGGGCGCAATCAGCCCCAGCATTTT.

This chain connects TRBV5-4 to TRBJ1-1; D is perhaps TRBD1 (6 bases). CDR1 and CDR2 (germline): SGHNT, YYREEE (reference sequence). V shed 0 bases and J shed 5 bases, with 11 bases lying between them. The CDR3 loop spans 14 amino acids. The CDR3 region has the DNA TGTGCCAGCAGCTTGGGACAGGAGACAACTGAAGCTTTCTTT. Amino acid sequence: CASSLGQETTEAFF. Filled out from reference TRBV5-4 and TRBJ1-1, the complete variable domain reads ETGVTQSPTHLIKTRGQQVTLRCSSQSGHNTVSWYQQALGQGPQFIFQYYREEENGRGNFPPRFSGLQFPNYSSELNVNALELDDSALYLCASSLGQETTEAFFGQGTRLTVV.

Only a few counts were recorded for this clonotype. This chain connects TRBV7-9 to TRBJ1-6; the match to TRBD1 covers 7 bases. J gave up 7 bases and V 1 base, and 4 bases lay outside the gene matches. This CDR3 has 15 residues. Germline loops: CDR1 SEHNR, CDR2 FQNEAQ (reference sequence). In DNA, the CDR3 is TGTGCCAGCAGCTTAGACGGCAGGGGGAATTCACCCCTCCACTTT. This gives the protein CASSLDGRGNSPLHF.

This clonotype was recorded a few times. This rearrangement joins TRBV11-2 to TRBJ1-1, with a possible D match to TRBD1 (5 bases). Germline assignment: CDR1 SGHAT and CDR2 FQNNGV. The V and J ends lost 6 bases and 3 bases respectively, with 14 bases between them. The CDR3 extends over 14 amino acids. CDR3 nucleotide sequence: TGTGCCAGCAGTCTCCTCCCGGGGGACACTGAAGCTTTCTTT. Translated: CASSLLPGDTEAFF.

This clonotype came up a few times. The chain has TRBV10-2 and TRBJ2-1; the D is unclear. Germline assignment: CDR1 WSHSY and CDR2 SAAADI. V was shortened by 2 bases and J by 7 bases, with 6 bases between the two germline ends. The CDR3 totals 12 residues. As DNA, the CDR3 is TGCGCCAGCAGTGAGGGGTGGAATGAGCAGTTCTTC. This codes for CASSEGWNEQFF.

In this sample, this clonotype turned up a few times. The gene calls are TRBV27 and TRBJ2-3, with D maybe TRBD1 (5 bases). The CDR3 covers 13 residues. Germline loops: CDR1 MNHEY, CDR2 SMNVEV (reference sequence). V was cut by 5 bases and J by 8 bases, with 14 bases left in between. This chain's CDR3 is CASSPTAPATQYF. DNA of the CDR3: TGTGCCAGCAGTCCGACAGCACCGGCTACGCAGTATTTT.

In its sample, this clonotype was seen a few times. This chain joins TRBV6-2 or TRBV6-3 and TRBJ2-2; 8 nucleotides match TRBD2. Germline-derived CDR1 and CDR2 are MNHEY and SVGEGT. CDR3 length equals 15 residues. The trim removed 6 bases at V and 9 bases at J, leaving 12 bases unmatched. The CDR3 here is CASRLSGGPFWELFF. CDR3 nucleotides: TGTGCCAGCAGATTATCGGGAGGGCCCTTCTGGGAGCTGTTTTTT.

The J gene is TRBJ2-3, the V gene TRBV20-1; D is undetermined. The CDR3 loop spans 12 amino acids. Trimming took off 4 bases at V and 0 bases at J, with 5 bases between the two ends. Germline V CDR1 and CDR2: DFQATT, SNEGSKA (reference sequence). CDR3 nucleotides: TGCAGTGCTACGACCAGCACAGATACGCAGTATTTT. Residues: CSATTSTDTQYF.

This chain links TRBV5-1 with TRBJ2-2; D unresolved. Between the trimmed V and J ends, which lost 0 bases and 2 bases, there was a span of 8 bases. Germline assignment: CDR1 SGHRS and CDR2 YFSETQ. This CDR3 has 15 amino acids. As DNA, the CDR3 is TGCGCCAGCAGCTTGGTGGCCAGTAACACCGGGGAGCTGTTTTTT. Protein: CASSLVASNTGELFF. Variable domain in full (rest from reference TRBV5-1 and TRBJ2-2): KAGVTQTPRYLIKTRGQQVTLSCSPISGHRSVSWYQQTPGQGLQFLFEYFSETQRNKGNFPGRFSGRQFSNSRSEMNVSTLELGDSALYLCASSLVASNTGELFFGEGSRLTVL.

CDR3 DNA: TGCAGTGCTAGAGTGGCGGGATCCTACGAGCAGTACTTC. Protein sequence: CSARVAGSYEQYF. The chain has TRBV20-1 and TRBJ2-7, with a possible D match to TRBD2 (6 bases). There are 13 residues in the CDR3. Per the germline V gene, CDR1 is DFQATT and CDR2 is SNEGSKA (reference sequence). V was pared by 1 base and J by 1 base, with 8 bases between.

This clonotype is medium-sized (0.01 to 0.1%) in the sample. The J gene is TRBJ1-5, the V gene TRBV6-6; TRBD1 agrees at 7 bases. This CDR3 region has 14 residues. Germline values: CDR1 MNHNY, CDR2 SVGAGI (reference sequence). V lost 5 bases to trimming and J lost 3 bases; unmatched junction nucleotides: 4. CDR3 loop: CASSQGQYNQPQHF. CDR3 coding DNA: TGTGCCAGCAGTCAGGGACAGTACAATCAGCCCCAGCATTTT.